This T cell receptor (beta chain) comes out of a study of T-cell reconstitution after alpha-beta-depleted transplantation in children. Broader study findings: Among T cells one year after transplant, newly produced cells accounted for most counts and diversity. The study reportedly traced alpha-beta T cells about two months after transplant to several hundred expanded graft clones. Recipient T cells and thymic progenitors that survived were the source of the high TCRbeta diversity seen at day 60 in some patients.

Construction of the TCRbeta library involved unique molecular identifiers. TCRdb analysed the PCR reads with MiXCR anew, one entry per CDR3 protein. The sample records about 210,000 distinct CDR3 sequences, under 20% being singletons. The V and J ends lost 8 bases and 2 bases respectively, with 18 bases between them. CDR1 and CDR2 (germline): MNHNS, SASEGT. The CDR3 has 15 residues. About this clonotype: Its antigen is not known.

The TCR originated in a male patient aged 2-10 years who had a stem cell transplant for acute lymphoblastic leukemia, so the T cells may come from the graft donor. V and J are TRBV6-1 and TRBJ1-1; D unclear. Sequences were derived from PBMCs, mostly from graft donor cells, sampled 360 days after TCRalphabeta/CD19-depleted stem cell transplant. The CDR3 DNA sequence: TGTGCCAGCGGAACGAGGAAATGGGAAAACACTGAAGCTTTCTTT. Translation: CASGTRKWENTEAFF.